These 4 T cell receptor beta chains were all obtained from the same sample, sequenced in a study of cytomegalovirus exposure and HLA in healthy donors. Primers included in the PCR were 60 Vbeta and 13 Jbeta primers. Sequencing was performed with immunoSEQ multiplex PCR; in TCRdb, only in-frame clones are kept and a portion is missing. The table shows some 80,000 clones, with around 79% occurring only once. The specimen was PBMCs. These receptors were taken from a man aged 35-49 years in good health and CMV-seronegative.

This sequence joins TRBV20-1 and TRBJ1-2; 7 bases align to TRBD1. Germline CDR1 DFQATT, CDR2 SNEGSKA (reference sequence). Trimming removed 6 bases from V and 10 bases from J; junction bases left unmatched: 5. The CDR3 is made up of 10 amino acids. The CDR3 DNA follows: TGCAGTGCCTTTACAGGGGACTACACCTTC. Protein product: CSAFTGDYTF.

This clone was counted once. The V and J genes are TRBV19 and TRBJ1-1; the D is unclear. V lost 5 bases, J lost 9 bases, and 19 bases lay in between. Germline V gives CDR1 LNHDA, CDR2 SQIVND (reference sequence). There are 14 residues in the CDR3. The CDR3 DNA is TGTGCCAGTAGTTATTCCGGGGATGGGGTACAAGCTTTCTTT. As protein: CASSYSGDGVQAFF.

This clone was seen only once. This chain links TRBV5-1 with TRBJ2-1, with D possibly TRBD1 on 5 matching bases. Between the trimmed V and J ends, which lost 6 bases and 9 bases, there was a span of 16 bases. This CDR3 region has 13 residues. CDR1 and CDR2 (germline): SGHRS, YFSETQ. CDR3 nucleotide sequence: TGCGCCAGCAATGGGAACAGGCCTATTGAGCAGTTCTTC. Protein product: CASNGNRPIEQFF.

In its sample, this clone was seen a few times. The CDR3 spells CSVGLAGTYNEQFF. CDR3 DNA sequence: TGCAGCGTTGGGCTAGCGGGAACCTACAATGAGCAGTTCTTC. V is TRBV29-1 and J is TRBJ2-1, with TRBD2 identical over 9 bases. The junction had 3 bases not matched to a gene; V was cut back by 4 bases and J by 2 bases. The CDR3 has 14 residues. Germline loops: CDR1 SQVTM, CDR2 ANQGSEA.